This T cell receptor beta chain appears in the sequencing data of a study of blood T cell repertoires in COVID-19. Unmatched junction bases numbered 3, after V lost 6 bases and J lost 1 base. This CDR3 spans 14 amino acids. Germline lookup yields CDR1 LNHDA and CDR2 SQIVND (reference sequence). Seattle's enrolled individuals joined amid active infection and were then monitored longitudinally. As handled by the study authors: Counts of nucleated cells, estimated from reference gene primer amplification, were obtained. This table comes from immunoSEQ multiplex PCR, and its TCRdb copy is limited to in-frame clones, with some not included. The V and J calls and the clone size are those of that table, but D and trimming were determined from the DNA. Of roughly 150,000 clones listed, 70% to 90% are singletons.

The rearrangement links TRBV19 to TRBJ2-3; 8 positions match TRBD1. The sequence derives from a woman older than 75 with COVID-19, enrolled during active disease. The source material was peripheral blood. Here the CDR3 DNA reads TGTGCCAGTAGAATGGACAGGGGCACAGATACGCAGTATTTT. The encoded protein is CASRMDRGTDTQYF.